What follows is one T cell receptor (beta chain) and its context. Its antigen remains unidentified. In germline, CDR1 is DFQATT, CDR2 SNEGSKA (reference sequence). This CDR3 is built from 18 residues. The data originate from a study of CXCR3-negative and CXCR3-positive naive CD8 T cells. The study, taken as a whole, reports: CXCR3-positive naive cells had TRB CDR3s that were more hydrophobic than CXCR3-negative naive cells had.

All CD8+ T cell subsets were sorted in triplicate at 250,000 to 300,000 cells each. With UMI labels, 5' RACE was used to prepare the TRB cDNA libraries. TCRdb reanalyzed the 5' RACE reads, giving one entry per CDR3 protein sequence and no DNA. The sample has under 110,000 distinct CDR3 sequences. The rearrangement joins TRBV20-1 to TRBJ2-2; the D call of TRBD2 rests on TCRdb alone, since no DNA is present to check it. The clonotype was recovered from a human donor in good health. Some clones in this sample may be carry-over from other donors' samples. The sample taken for sequencing was naive CXCR3+ CD8+ T cells from blood. Subset denoted: CD45RO-CCR7+CD27+CD95- naive CD8+ T cells expressing CXCR3 (TNR3+). The CDR3 is CSALGPSGRPNNTGELFF.